This T cell receptor beta chain was obtained from a study of a mutant IDH1 vaccine in newly diagnosed glioma (dated by TCRdb to the early 2020s). About the full investigation: In the chemotherapy-containing groups, vaccination started alongside temozolomide cycles, whereas in patients who had radiotherapy alone it started 4-6 weeks after radiotherapy. For exploratory analyses, 25 to 30 treated patients had longitudinal TCRB deep sequencing done wherever samples were available. Prior to enrollment, patients had been given standard therapy consisting of radiotherapy alone, temozolomide alone, or radiochemotherapy with temozolomide, with the combination given to most patients. Visit V12 was the week-35 safety follow-up and visit V13 was the week-47 end of study. Of the 32 patients who were treated, about 62% were male and approximately 40% were female, and the mean age was around 40 years. Six visits were used for peripheral blood collection: V03 (baseline), V05, V07, V10, V12 and V13.

V ends up 4 bases short and J 6 bases short, with an unmatched junction base count of 9. From a lookup of the germline V gene, CDR1 and CDR2 are SGHDN and FVKESK. The CDR3 starts with the cysteine, ends with the phenylalanine, and has 16 residues. The retained sequence is limited to the CDR3, 48 bases, with the frame set at the first base. Library method: the immunoSEQ multiplex PCR assay. Rearranged TCR beta chain sequences were amplified with the hsTCRB Kit following the manufacturer's protocol. An Illumina MiSeq was used to sequence the TCRB libraries. As for the authors' bioinformatics: The proprietary platform of the kit vendor was used for demultiplexing, trimming and gene mapping. This is the immuneACCESS table as TCRdb keeps it, with only in-frame sequences that have V and J called. A part of the clones is gone; compared with another copy, unresolved V genes explain less than half, and the rest is unexplained. V and J calls and clone size are as listed in that table; D and trimming were resolved from the DNA. Within this sample are about 34,000 clones, with around 87% of them counted one time only. Approximately 12% of the sample comes from the top ten.

This sample's time point label indicates: week 47, end of study. Each vaccine dose, consisting of 300 ug of a 20-mer mutant IDH1 peptide in Montanide, was administered subcutaneously with topical imiquimod. Patients received eight vaccinations in weeks 1, 3, 5, 7, 11, 15, 19 and 23, corresponding to visits V03 through V10. The donors had newly diagnosed IDH1-mutant astrocytomas of WHO grade 3 or 4 that showed loss of nuclear ATRX. The samples were drawn from NOA16, a multicentre, single-arm, open-label phase I trial in Germany that tested a mutant IDH1 peptide vaccine in humans for the first time. Genomic DNA for TCRB sequencing was isolated from EDTA blood with the DNeasy Blood and Tissue Kit. What the authors observed across the whole study: Pseudoprogression seemed to be unrelated to changes in the top peripheral T cell clonotypes found by TCRB sequencing. The authors noted that analyses of patient blood samples could not be reproduced because of sample limitations. Availability determined which PBMC samples were chosen for TCRB deep sequencing. Vaccine-induced immune responses across multiple MHC alleles were detected in over 85% of patients.

Concerning this clone: There is no known antigen for this receptor. Per-base quality was not reported, and no clone a single base away is much larger than it.

The sample was PBMCs, taken from a glioma patient whose treatment included an IDH1 peptide vaccine. The chain employs TRBV14 and TRBJ2-2; the central 9 bases match TRBD1. This sequence originates from a woman aged 25 to 39 with glioma. CDR3 protein: CASSPRGQGIAGELFF. The base sequence is TGTGCCAGCAGCCCTAGGGGACAGGGTATCGCCGGGGAGCTGTTTTTT. When the CDR3 is completed using the reference TRBV14 and TRBJ2-2 genes on either side, the full variable domain is EAGVTQFPSHSVIEKGQTVTLRCDPISGHDNLYWYRRVMGKEIKFLLHFVKESKQDESGMPNNRFLAERTGGTYSTLKVQPAELEDSGVYFCASSPRGQGIAGELFFGEGSRLTVL.